Listed here is a single TCR beta chain. No antigen is known for it. This specimen belongs to a study of shared clonotypes between healthy human individuals. Terminally differentiated effector memory CD45RA+ cells were excluded by CCR7 positive selection of CD45RO-negative cells. Whole-study findings and limits: Sequencing depth was a factor that was expected to affect clonotype sharing among donors.

Several immunoSEQ plates received, in even portions, the genomic DNA of each subset. Some clones are missing from TCRdb's copy, which holds only in-frame ones; the method was immunoSEQ multiplex PCR. The table records millions of clones, 85% to 95% of them present only once. The CDR3 is 12 residues long. The V gene's germline CDR1 is MNHEY and CDR2 SMNVEV (reference sequence). Deletions cut 6 bases from V and 2 bases from J, with 7 bases between. This TCR was sampled from a man between 18 and 29 years old in good health. Some clones in this sample may be carry-over from other donors' samples. V is TRBV27 and J is TRBJ1-1; no firm D call. The material sequenced was naive CD8+ T cells from PBMCs. The CDR3 reads CASSSANTEAFF. CDR3 sequence (DNA): TGTGCCAGCAGCAGCGCCAACACTGAAGCTTTCTTT.